The clone carrying this TCR beta chain came up many times. Its target is unknown. Enrolled hyperthyroidism patients had a new diagnosis, a duration under 2 months, and an age of 18 to 65. The TCR beta CDR3 regions underwent amplification from RNA transcripts. Second-round multiplex PCR came after a first-round RT-PCR that employed HTBI primers. TCRdb passed the multiplex PCR reads through MiXCR, listing each CDR3 protein once. The table shows 1 million to 1.3 million distinct CDR3 sequences, with less than 45% occurring only once. These data originate in a study of Graves' ophthalmopathy and Graves' hyperthyroidism. Study-level findings and limits: Sensitivity of 87.88% and specificity of 70% to 84% were achieved when a 13-signature model separated ophthalmopathy from stable hyperthyroidism.

The CDR3 extends over 15 amino acids. CDR1 and CDR2 from the germline V gene are DFQATT and SNEGSKA (reference sequence). The V end was cut by 5 bases, the J end by 5 bases, with 18 bases between. V usage is TRBV20-1 and J usage is TRBJ2-2; TRBD1 or TRBD2 may be the D gene (5 bases each). Sequencing used peripheral blood or thyroid tissue (not recorded which). The source of this sequence is an adult man with Graves' hyperthyroidism. CDR3 region: CSAAGQTRGTGELFF. DNA for the CDR3: TGCAGTGCTGCCGGACAAACCCGAGGGACCGGGGAGCTGTTTTTT.